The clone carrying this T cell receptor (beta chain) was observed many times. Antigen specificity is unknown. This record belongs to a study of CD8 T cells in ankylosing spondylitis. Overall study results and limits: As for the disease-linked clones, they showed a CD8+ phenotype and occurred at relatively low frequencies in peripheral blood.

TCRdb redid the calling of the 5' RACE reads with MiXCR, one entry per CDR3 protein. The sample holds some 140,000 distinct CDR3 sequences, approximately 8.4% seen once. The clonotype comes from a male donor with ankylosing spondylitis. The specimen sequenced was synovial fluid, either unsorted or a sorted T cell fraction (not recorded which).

CDR3 in amino acids: CSARVYAGASYNEQFF. DNA of the CDR3: TGCAGTGCTAGAGTCTACGCGGGGGCCTCCTACAATGAGCAGTTCTTC. The chain combines TRBV20-1 with TRBJ2-1, with a possible D match to TRBD2 (7 bases). Germline assignment: CDR1 DFQATT and CDR2 SNEGSKA (reference sequence). The CDR3 sequence is 16 residues long. V was cut by 1 base and J by 0 bases, with 13 bases left in between.